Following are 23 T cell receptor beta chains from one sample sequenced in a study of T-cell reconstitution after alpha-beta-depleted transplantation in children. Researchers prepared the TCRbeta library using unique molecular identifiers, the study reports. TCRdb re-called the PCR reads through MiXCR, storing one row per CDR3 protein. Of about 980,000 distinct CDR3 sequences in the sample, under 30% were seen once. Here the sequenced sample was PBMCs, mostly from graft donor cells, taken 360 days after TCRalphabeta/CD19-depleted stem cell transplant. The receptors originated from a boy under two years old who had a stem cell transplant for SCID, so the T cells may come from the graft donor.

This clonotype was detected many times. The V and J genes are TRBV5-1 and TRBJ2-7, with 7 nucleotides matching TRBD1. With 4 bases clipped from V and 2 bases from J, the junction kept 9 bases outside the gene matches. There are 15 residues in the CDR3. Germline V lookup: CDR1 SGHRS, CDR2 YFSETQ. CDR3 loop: CASSPGQLSTYEQYF. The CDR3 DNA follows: TGCGCCAGCAGCCCGGGACAGCTCTCAACCTACGAGCAGTACTTC.

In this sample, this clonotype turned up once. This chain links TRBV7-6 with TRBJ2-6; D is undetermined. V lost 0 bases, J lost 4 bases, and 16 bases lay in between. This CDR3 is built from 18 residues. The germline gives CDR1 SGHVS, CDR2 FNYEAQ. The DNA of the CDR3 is TGTGCCAGCAGCTTAGCTTGGGCCCCCCTCATCGGGGCCAACGTCCTGACTTTC. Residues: CASSLAWAPLIGANVLTF.

CDR3 loop: CASSLGTGGGNQPQHF. The DNA for the CDR3 is TGTGCCAGCAGTTTAGGAACAGGGGGCGGCAATCAGCCCCAGCATTTT. The J gene is TRBJ1-5, the V gene TRBV12-3 or TRBV12-4; 9 bases are shared with TRBD1. Unmatched junction bases numbered 3, after V lost 1 base and J lost 2 bases. This CDR3 is built from 16 residues.

The CDR3 sequence: CASSSQSGANVLTF. The CDR3 DNA sequence: TGTGCCAGCAGTTCCCAATCTGGGGCCAACGTCCTGACTTTC. The rearrangement links TRBV27 to TRBJ2-6; D gene uncertain. This CDR3 region has 14 residues. Trimming pared 4 bases from V and 1 base from J, leaving 5 bases between. CDR1 is MNHEY, CDR2 SMNVEV, per germline (reference sequence).

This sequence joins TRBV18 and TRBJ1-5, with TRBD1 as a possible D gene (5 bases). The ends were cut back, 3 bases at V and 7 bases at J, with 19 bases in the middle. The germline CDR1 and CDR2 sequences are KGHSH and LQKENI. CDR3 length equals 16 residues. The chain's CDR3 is CASSPLGPLEGQPQHF. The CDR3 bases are TGTGCCAGCTCACCCTTGGGACCGTTGGAGGGACAGCCCCAGCATTTT.

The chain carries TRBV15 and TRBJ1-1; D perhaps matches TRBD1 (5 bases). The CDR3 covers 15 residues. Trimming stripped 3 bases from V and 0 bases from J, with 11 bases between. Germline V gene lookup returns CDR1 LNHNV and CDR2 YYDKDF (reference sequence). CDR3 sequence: CATSRDKLMNTEAFF. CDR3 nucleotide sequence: TGTGCCACCAGCAGGGACAAGCTCATGAACACTGAAGCTTTCTTT.

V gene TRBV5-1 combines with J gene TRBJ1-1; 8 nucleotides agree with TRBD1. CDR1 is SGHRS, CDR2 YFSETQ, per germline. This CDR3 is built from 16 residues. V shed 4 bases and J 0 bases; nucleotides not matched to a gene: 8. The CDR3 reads CASSHGQGEMNTEAFF. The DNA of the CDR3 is TGCGCCAGCAGCCACGGACAGGGAGAAATGAACACTGAAGCTTTCTTT.

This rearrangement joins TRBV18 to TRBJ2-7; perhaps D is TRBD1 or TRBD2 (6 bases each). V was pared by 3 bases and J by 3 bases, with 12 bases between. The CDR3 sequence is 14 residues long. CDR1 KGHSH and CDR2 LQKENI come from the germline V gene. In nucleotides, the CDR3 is TGTGCCAGCTCACCGAAAGGGGGGTACTACGAGCAGTACTTC. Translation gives CASSPKGGYYEQYF.

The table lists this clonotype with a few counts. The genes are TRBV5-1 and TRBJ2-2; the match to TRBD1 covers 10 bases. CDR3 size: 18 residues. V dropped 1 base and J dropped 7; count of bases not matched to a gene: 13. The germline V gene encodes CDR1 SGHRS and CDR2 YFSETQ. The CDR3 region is CASSLRLTGGAFGGELFF. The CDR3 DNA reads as TGCGCCAGCAGCTTGAGATTGACAGGGGGCGCTTTCGGCGGGGAGCTGTTTTTT.

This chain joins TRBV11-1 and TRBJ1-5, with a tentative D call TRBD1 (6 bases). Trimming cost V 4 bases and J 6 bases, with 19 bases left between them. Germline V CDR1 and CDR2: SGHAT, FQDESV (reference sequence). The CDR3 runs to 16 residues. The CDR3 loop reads CASSYTGSWRGQPQHF. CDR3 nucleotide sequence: TGTGCCAGCAGCTACACAGGGAGCTGGAGAGGTCAGCCCCAGCATTTT.

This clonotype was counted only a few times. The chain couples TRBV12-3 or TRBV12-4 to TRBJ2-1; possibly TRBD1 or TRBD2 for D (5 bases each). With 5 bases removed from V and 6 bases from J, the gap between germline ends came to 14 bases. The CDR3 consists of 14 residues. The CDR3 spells CASSEGGQGNEQFF. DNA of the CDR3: TGTGCCAGCAGTGAAGGAGGCCAGGGCAATGAGCAGTTCTTC.

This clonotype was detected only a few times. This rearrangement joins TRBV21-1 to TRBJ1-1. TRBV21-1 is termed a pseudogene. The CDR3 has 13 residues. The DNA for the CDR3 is TGTGCCAGAGCAGCATCGGGGAACACTGAAGCTTTCTTT. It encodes CARAASGNTEAFF.

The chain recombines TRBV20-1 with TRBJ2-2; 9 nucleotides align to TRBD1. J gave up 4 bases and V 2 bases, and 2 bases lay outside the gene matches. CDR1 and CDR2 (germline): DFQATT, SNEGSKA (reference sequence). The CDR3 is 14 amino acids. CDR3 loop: CSARRQGGTGELFF. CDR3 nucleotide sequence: TGCAGTGCTAGACGACAGGGGGGCACCGGGGAGCTGTTTTTT.

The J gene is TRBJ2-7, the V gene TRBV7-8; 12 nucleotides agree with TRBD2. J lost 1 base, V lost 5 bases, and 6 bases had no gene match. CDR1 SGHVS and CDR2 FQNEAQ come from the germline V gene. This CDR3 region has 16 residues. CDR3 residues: CASSAWTSGASYEQYF. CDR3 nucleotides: TGTGCCAGCAGCGCCTGGACTAGCGGGGCGTCCTACGAGCAGTACTTC.

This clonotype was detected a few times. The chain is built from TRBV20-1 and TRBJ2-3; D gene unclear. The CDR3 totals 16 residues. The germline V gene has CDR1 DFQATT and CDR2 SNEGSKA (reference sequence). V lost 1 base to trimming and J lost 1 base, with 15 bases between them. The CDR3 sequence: CSARVVVPERTDTQYF. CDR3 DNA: TGCAGTGCTAGAGTAGTAGTGCCCGAACGCACAGATACGCAGTATTTT.

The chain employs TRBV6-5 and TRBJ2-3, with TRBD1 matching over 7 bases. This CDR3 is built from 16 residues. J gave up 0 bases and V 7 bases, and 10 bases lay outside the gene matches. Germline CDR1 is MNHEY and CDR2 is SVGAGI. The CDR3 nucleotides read TGTGCCAGCAAACCGACCGAGACAGGGAGCACAGATACGCAGTATTTT. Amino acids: CASKPTETGSTDTQYF.

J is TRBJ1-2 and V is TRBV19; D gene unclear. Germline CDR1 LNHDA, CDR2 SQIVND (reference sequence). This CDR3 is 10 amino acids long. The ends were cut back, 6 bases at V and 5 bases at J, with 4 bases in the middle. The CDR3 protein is CASSKYGYTF. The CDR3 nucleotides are TGTGCCAGTAGCAAATATGGCTACACCTTC.

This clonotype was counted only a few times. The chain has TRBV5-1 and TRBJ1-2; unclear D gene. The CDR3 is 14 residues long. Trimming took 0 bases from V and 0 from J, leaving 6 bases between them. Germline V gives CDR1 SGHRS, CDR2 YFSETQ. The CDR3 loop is CASSLENTNYGYTF. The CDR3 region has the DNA TGCGCCAGCAGCTTGGAGAATACTAACTATGGCTACACCTTC. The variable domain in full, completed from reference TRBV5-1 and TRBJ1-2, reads KAGVTQTPRYLIKTRGQQVTLSCSPISGHRSVSWYQQTPGQGLQFLFEYFSETQRNKGNFPGRFSGRQFSNSRSEMNVSTLELGDSALYLCASSLENTNYGYTFGSGTRLTVV.

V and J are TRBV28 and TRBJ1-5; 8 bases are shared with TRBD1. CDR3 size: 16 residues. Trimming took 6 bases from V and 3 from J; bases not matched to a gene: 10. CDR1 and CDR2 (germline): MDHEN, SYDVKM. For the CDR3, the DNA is TGTGCCAGCAGCGGACGGTGGGACAGGCTCAATCAGCCCCAGCATTTT. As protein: CASSGRWDRLNQPQHF.

Here the CDR3 DNA reads TGTGCCAGTAGAGGCCGGACGGGGCTAACCTATAGTGGCTACACCTTC. This encodes CASRGRTGLTYSGYTF. V is TRBV19 and J is TRBJ1-2; TRBD1 is a possible D gene (5 bases). This CDR3 is 16 amino acids long. CDR1 is LNHDA, CDR2 SQIVND, per germline (reference sequence). V was shortened by 6 bases and J by 7 bases, with 24 bases between the two germline ends.

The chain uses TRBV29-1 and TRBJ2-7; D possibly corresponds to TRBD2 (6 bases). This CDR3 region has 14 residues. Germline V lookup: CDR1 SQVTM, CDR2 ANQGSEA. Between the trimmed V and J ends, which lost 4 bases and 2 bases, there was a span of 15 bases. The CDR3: CSVVFEEGPYEQYF. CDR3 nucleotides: TGCAGCGTTGTGTTCGAGGAGGGACCCTACGAGCAGTACTTC.

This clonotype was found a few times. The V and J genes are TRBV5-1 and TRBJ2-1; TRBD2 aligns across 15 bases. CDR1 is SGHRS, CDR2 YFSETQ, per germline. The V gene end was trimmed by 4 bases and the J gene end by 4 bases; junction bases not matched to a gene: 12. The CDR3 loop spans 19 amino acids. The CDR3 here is CASSPTGGLAGGLYNEQFF. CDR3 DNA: TGCGCCAGCAGCCCCACTGGGGGACTAGCGGGGGGACTTTACAATGAGCAGTTCTTC.

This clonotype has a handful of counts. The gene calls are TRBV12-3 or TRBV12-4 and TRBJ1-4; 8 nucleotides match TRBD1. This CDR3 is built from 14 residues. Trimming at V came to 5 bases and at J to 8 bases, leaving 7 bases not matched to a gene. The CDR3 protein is CASSDGQGIEKLFF. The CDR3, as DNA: TGTGCCAGCAGTGATGGACAGGGAATAGAAAAACTGTTTTTT.